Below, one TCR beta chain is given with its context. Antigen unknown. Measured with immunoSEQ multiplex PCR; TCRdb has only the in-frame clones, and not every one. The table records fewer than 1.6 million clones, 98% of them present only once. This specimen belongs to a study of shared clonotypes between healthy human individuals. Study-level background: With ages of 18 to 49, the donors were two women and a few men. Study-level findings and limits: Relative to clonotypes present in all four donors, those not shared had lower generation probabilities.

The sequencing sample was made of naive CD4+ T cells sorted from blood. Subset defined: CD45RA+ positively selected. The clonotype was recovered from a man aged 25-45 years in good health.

Here the CDR3 DNA reads TGTGCCAGCAGCTTAATAGGGTACGGCTATGGCTACACCTTC. Translated, it gives CASSLIGYGYGYTF. The chain recombines TRBV7-9 with TRBJ1-2; the D is unclear. Germline CDR1 SEHNR, CDR2 FQNEAQ (reference sequence). Deletions cut 2 bases from V and 4 bases from J, with 11 bases between. This CDR3 has 14 amino acids. Full variable domain (missing parts from reference TRBV7-9 and TRBJ1-2): DTGVSQNPRHKITKRGQNVTFRCDPISEHNRLYWYRQTLGQGPEFLTYFQNEAQLEKSRLLSDRFSAERPKGSFSTLEIQRTEQGDSAMYLCASSLIGYGYGYTFGSGTRLTVV.